This T cell receptor (beta chain) comes out of a study of T cell changes during pregnancy in multiple sclerosis. The germline gives CDR1 SEHNR, CDR2 FQNEAQ (reference sequence). This CDR3 is 16 amino acids long. V lost 1 base to trimming and J lost 3 bases; unmatched junction nucleotides: 5. Data came from immunoSEQ multiplex PCR; TCRdb stores just in-frame clones and leaves some out. Of roughly 51,000 clones listed, roughly 94% are singletons. This sequence joins TRBV7-9 and TRBJ2-3, with 9 bases fitting TRBD2. The material was CD8+ T cells from peripheral blood mononuclear cells, obtained before pregnancy. This sequence originates from a female donor with multiple sclerosis, enrolled in a pregnancy study. The DNA for the CDR3 is TGTGCCAGCAGCTTAGTCGGGCGGGAGGGGACAGATACGCAGTATTTT. Encoded protein: CASSLVGREGTDTQYF.